Detailed here is one T cell receptor beta chain. The data derive from a study of OX40 agonist ivuxolimab in advanced cancers. For the study at large: While on treatment, patients had intravenous ivuxolimab at 0.01 to 10 mg/kg every 2 weeks.

Sequenced by immunoSEQ multiplex PCR; TCRdb stores in-frame clones only, minus some. The sample records nearly 90,000 clones, roughly 89% being singletons. The CDR3 totals 19 residues. Germline CDR1 SEHNR, CDR2 FQNEAQ (reference sequence). The V end lost 2 bases, the J end lost 0 bases, and 20 bases lay between the germline ends. Sequencing was performed on CD4+ or CD8+ T cells sorted from blood, taken in a trial of the OX40 agonist ivuxolimab. This receptor was taken from an adult with an advanced solid tumor such as melanoma, head and neck, liver or kidney cancer. The chain joins TRBV7-9 to TRBJ2-1; D might be TRBD2 (7 bases). In DNA, the CDR3 is TGTGCCAGCAGCTTACTACGGGGGGCGTCGACGGGCTCCTACAATGAGCAGTTCTTC. Translation: CASSLLRGASTGSYNEQFF.